Here is one T cell receptor beta chain with its context. As yet, its antigen is unknown. This specimen belongs to a study of CD8 T cells in ankylosing spondylitis. Study outcomes and limitations: It appeared that ankylosing spondylitis blood was characterized by a TCR beta motif of under ten highly homologous variants.

TCRdb called the 5' RACE reads again in MiXCR, with one record for every CDR3 protein. The data contain 450,000 or so distinct CDR3 sequences, 26% of them singletons. Per the germline V gene, CDR1 is LGHDT and CDR2 is YNNKEL (reference sequence). The ends lost 2 bases at V and 6 bases at J; junction bases unmatched: 2. The CDR3 has 14 residues. This TCR was recovered from a male donor with ankylosing spondylitis. Sequencing was done on a sample of blood, either unsorted or a sorted T cell fraction (not recorded which). The V gene is TRBV3-1, the J gene TRBJ2-7; 12 bases match TRBD2. CDR3 residues: CASSQLAGGREQYF. CDR3 coding DNA: TGTGCCAGCAGCCAACTAGCGGGAGGGCGCGAGCAGTACTTC.